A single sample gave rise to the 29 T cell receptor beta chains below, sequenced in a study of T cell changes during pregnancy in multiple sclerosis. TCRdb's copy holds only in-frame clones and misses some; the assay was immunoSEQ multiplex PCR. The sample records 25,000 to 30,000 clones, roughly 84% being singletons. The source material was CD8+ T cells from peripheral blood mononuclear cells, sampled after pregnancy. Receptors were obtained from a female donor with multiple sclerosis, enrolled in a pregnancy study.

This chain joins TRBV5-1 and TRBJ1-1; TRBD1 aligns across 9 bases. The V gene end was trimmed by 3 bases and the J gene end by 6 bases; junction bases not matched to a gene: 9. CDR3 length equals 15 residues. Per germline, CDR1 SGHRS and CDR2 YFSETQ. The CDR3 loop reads CASSWHRGRDAEAFF. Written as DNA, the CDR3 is TGCGCCAGCAGCTGGCACAGGGGGCGCGACGCTGAAGCTTTCTTT.

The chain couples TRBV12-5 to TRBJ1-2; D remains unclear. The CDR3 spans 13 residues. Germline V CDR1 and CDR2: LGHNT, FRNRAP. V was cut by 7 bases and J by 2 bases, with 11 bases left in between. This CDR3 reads CASAPVINYGYTF. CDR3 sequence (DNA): TGTGCTAGTGCACCAGTGATAAACTATGGCTACACCTTC. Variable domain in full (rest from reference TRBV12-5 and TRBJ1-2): DARVTQTPRHKVTEMGQEVTMRCQPILGHNTVFWYRQTMMQGLELLAYFRNRAPLDDSGMPKDRFSAEMPDATLATLKIQPSEPRDSAVYFCASAPVINYGYTFGSGTRLTVV.

The CDR3, as DNA: TGTGCCAGCAGCCCGGACACGGGGGGGCTCAATGAGCAGTTCTTC. It yields the protein CASSPDTGGLNEQFF. The rearrangement uses TRBV11-2 and TRBJ2-1; TRBD2 agrees at 8 bases. V was pared by 5 bases and J by 6 bases, with 9 bases of the junction left unmatched. The germline V gene has CDR1 SGHAT and CDR2 FQNNGV. The CDR3 has 15 amino acids.

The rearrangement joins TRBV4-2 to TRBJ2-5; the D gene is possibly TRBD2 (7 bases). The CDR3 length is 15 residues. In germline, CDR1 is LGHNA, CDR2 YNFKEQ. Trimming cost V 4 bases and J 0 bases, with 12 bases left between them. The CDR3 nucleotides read TGTGCCAGCAGCCGGGGGGGCCGGGACCAAGAGACCCAGTACTTC. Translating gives CASSRGGRDQETQYF.

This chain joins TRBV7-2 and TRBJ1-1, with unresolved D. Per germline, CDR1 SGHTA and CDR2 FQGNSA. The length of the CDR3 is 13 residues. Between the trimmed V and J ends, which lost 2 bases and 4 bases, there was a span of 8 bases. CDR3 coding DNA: TGTGCCAGCAGCTTAAGAGGCGGCACTGAAGCTTTCTTT. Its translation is CASSLRGGTEAFF.

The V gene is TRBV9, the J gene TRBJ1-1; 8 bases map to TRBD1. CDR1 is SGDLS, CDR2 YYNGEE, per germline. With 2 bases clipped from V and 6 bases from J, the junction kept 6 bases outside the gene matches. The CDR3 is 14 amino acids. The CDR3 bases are TGTGCCAGCAGCGTTGCGGACAGGGTCGCTGAAGCTTTCTTT. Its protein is CASSVADRVAEAFF.

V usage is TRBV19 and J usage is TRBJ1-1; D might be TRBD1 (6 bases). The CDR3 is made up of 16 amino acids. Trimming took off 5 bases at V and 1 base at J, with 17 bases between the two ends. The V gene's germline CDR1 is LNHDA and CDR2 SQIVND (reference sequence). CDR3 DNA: TGTGCCAGTAGTCCCTGGGGTCACAGGGCGAACACTGAAGCTTTCTTT. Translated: CASSPWGHRANTEAFF.

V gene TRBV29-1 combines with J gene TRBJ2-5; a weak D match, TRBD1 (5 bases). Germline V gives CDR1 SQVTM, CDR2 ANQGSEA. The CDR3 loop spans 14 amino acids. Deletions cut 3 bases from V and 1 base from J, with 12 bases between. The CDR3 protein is CSVDGQGFQETQYF. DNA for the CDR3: TGCAGCGTTGACGGCCAGGGCTTCCAAGAGACCCAGTACTTC.

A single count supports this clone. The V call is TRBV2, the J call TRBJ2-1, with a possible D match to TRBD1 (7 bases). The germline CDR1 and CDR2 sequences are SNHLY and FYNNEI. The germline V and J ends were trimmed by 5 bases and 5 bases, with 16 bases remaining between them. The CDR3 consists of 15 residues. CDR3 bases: TGTGCCAGCAGTTACAGGGGACTTTGGCACAATGAGCAGTTCTTC. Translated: CASSYRGLWHNEQFF.

The CDR3 here is CASTPGQGMNTEAFF. The CDR3 DNA reads TGTGCCAGCACCCCCGGACAGGGAATGAACACTGAAGCTTTCTTT. J is TRBJ1-1 and V is TRBV19; 8 nucleotides agree with TRBD1. The CDR3 loop spans 15 amino acids. V shed 9 bases and J 0 bases; nucleotides not matched to a gene: 9. Germline CDR1 and CDR2: LNHDA and SQIVND (reference sequence).

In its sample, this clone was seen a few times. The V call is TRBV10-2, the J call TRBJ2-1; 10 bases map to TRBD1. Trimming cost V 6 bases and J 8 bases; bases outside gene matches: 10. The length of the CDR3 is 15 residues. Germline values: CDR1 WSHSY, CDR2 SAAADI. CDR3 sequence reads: CASSFGTGDFDEQFF. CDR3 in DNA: TGCGCCAGCAGCTTCGGGACAGGGGATTTCGATGAGCAGTTCTTC.

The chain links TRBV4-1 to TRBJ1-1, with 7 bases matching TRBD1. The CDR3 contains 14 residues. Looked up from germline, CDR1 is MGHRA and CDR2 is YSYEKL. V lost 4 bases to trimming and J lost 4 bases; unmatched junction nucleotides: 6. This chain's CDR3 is CASSLGGSGTEAFF. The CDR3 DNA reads TGCGCCAGCAGCCTAGGGGGCTCGGGCACTGAAGCTTTCTTT.

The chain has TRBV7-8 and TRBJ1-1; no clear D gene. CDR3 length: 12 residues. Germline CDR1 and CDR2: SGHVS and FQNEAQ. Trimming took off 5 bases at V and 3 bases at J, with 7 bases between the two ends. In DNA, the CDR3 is TGTGCCAGCAGCCCCCTCTACACTGAAGCTTTCTTT. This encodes CASSPLYTEAFF.

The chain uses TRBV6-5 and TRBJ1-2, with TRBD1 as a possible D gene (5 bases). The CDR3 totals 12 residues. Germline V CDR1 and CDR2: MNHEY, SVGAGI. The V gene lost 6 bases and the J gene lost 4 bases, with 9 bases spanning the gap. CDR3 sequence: CASSRDSYGYTF. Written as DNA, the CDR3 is TGTGCCAGCAGCCGTGACAGCTATGGCTACACCTTC.

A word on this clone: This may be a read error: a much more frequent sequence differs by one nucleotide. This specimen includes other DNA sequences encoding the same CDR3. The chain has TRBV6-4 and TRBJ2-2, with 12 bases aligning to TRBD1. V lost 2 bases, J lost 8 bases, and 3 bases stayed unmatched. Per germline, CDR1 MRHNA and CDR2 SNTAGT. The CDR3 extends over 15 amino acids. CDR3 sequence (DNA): TGTGCCAGCAGTGACGGGACAGGGGGCACTGGGGAGCTGTTTTTT. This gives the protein CASSDGTGGTGELFF.

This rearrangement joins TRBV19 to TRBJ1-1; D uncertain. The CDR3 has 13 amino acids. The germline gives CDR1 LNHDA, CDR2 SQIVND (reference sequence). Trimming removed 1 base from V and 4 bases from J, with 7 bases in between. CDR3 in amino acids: CASSIATGTEAFF. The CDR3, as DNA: TGTGCCAGTAGTATAGCGACGGGCACTGAAGCTTTCTTT.

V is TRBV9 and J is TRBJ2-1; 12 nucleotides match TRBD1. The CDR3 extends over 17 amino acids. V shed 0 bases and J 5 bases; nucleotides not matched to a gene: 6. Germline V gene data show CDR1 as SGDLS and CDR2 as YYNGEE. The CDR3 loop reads CASSVDMGQGAHNEQFF. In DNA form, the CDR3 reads TGTGCCAGCAGCGTAGACATGGGACAGGGGGCCCACAATGAGCAGTTCTTC.

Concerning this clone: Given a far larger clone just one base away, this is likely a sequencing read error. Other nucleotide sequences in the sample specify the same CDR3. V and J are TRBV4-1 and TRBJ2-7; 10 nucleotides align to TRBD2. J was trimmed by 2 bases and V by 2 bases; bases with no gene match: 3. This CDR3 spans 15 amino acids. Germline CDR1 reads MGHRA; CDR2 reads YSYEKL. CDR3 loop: CASSQLAGEAYEQYF. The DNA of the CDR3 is TGCGCCAGCAGCCAACTAGCGGGGGAGGCCTACGAGCAGTACTTC.

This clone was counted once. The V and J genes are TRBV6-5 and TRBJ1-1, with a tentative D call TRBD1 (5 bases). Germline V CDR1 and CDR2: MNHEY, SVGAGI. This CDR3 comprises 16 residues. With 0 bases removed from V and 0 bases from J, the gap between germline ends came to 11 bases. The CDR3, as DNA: TGTGCCAGCAGTTACTCATCAGGGCTGATGAACACTGAAGCTTTCTTT. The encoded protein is CASSYSSGLMNTEAFF.

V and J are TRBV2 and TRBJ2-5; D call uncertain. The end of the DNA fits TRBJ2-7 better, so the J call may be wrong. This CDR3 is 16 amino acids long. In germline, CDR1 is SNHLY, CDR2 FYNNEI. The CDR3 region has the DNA TGTGCCAGCAGTGAAGGGGTTAGCTATAGCTCCTACGAGCAGTACTTC. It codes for CASSEGVSYSSYEQYF.

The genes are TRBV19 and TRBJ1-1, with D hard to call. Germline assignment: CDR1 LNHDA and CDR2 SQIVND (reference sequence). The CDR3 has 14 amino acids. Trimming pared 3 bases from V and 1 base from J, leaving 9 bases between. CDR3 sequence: CASSITGQNTEAFF. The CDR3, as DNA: TGTGCCAGTAGTATTACTGGGCAGAACACTGAAGCTTTCTTT. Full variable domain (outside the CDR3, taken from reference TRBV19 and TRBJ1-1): DGGITQSPKYLFRKEGQNVTLSCEQNLNHDAMYWYRQDPGQGLRLIYYSQIVNDFQKGDIAEGYSVSREKKESFPLTVTSAQKNPTAFYLCASSITGQNTEAFFGQGTRLTVV.

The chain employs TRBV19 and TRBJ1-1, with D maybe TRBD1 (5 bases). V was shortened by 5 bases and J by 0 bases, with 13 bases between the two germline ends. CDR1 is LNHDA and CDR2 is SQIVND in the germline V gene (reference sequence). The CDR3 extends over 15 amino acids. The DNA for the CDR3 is TGTGCCAGTAGTTGGGGTGGGGCAGTGAACACTGAAGCTTTCTTT. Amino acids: CASSWGGAVNTEAFF.

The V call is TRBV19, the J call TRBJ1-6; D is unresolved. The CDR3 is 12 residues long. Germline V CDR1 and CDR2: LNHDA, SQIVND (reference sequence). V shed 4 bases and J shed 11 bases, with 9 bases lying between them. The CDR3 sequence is CASSRSRTPLHF. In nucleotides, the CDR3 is TGTGCCAGTAGTAGGAGCCGGACACCCCTCCACTTT. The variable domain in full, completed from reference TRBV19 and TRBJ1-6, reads DGGITQSPKYLFRKEGQNVTLSCEQNLNHDAMYWYRQDPGQGLRLIYYSQIVNDFQKGDIAEGYSVSREKKESFPLTVTSAQKNPTAFYLCASSRSRTPLHFGNGTRLTVT.

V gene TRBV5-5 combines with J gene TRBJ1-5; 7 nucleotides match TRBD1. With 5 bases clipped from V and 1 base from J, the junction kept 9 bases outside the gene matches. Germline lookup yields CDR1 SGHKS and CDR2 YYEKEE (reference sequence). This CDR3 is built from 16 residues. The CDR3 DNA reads TGTGCCAGCAGACCACACGGGACAGAAAGCAATCAGCCCCAGCATTTT. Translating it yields CASRPHGTESNQPQHF.

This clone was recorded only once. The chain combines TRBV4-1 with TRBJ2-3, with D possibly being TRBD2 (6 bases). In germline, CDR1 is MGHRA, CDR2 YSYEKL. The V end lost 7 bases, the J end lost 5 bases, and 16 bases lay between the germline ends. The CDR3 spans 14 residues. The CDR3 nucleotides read TGCGCCAGCACGGGTGGGGACTTTCTAGATACGCAGTATTTT. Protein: CASTGGDFLDTQYF.

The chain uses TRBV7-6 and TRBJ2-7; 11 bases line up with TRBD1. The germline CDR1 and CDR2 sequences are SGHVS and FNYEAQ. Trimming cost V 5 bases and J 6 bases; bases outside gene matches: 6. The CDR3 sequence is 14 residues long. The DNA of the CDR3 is TGTGCCAGCAGCCTGGGACAGGGGGTCTTCGAGCAGTACTTC. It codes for CASSLGQGVFEQYF.

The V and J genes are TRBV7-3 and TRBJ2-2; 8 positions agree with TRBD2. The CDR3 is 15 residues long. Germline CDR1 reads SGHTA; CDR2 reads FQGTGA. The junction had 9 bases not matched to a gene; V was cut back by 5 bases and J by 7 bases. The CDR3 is CASSPEGGGFGELFF. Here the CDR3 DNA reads TGTGCCAGCAGCCCGGAGGGCGGGGGGTTCGGGGAGCTGTTTTTT.

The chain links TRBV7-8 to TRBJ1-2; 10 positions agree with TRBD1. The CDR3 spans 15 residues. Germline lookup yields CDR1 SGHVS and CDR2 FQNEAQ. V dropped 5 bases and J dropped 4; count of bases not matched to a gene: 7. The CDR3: CASSETGGELYGYTF. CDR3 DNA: TGTGCCAGCAGCGAGACAGGGGGCGAGCTCTATGGCTACACCTTC.

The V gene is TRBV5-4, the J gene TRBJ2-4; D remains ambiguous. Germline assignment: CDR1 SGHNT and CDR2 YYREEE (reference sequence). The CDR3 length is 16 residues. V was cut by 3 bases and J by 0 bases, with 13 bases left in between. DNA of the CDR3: TGTGCCAGCAGCTCCGAGGCCGTTTCAGCCAAAAACATTCAGTACTTC. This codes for CASSSEAVSAKNIQYF.